These 28 T cell receptor beta chains share one sample of origin, sequenced in a study of blood T cell repertoires in COVID-19. Only in-frame clones appear in the TCRdb table, and some are missing; sequencing was by immunoSEQ multiplex PCR. The sample yields some 130,000 clones, about four fifths seen once. The sequenced sample consisted of peripheral blood. These receptors were collected from a man in his forties or fifties with active or convalescent COVID-19.

V usage is TRBV6-5 and J usage is TRBJ2-1; 8 nucleotides align to TRBD1. J gave up 7 bases and V 0 bases, and 8 bases lay outside the gene matches. The CDR3 has 16 amino acids. CDR1 and CDR2 (germline): MNHEY, SVGAGI. The CDR3, as DNA: TGTGCCAGCAGTTACTCATTCCAGGGGGCGCGGAATGAGCAGTTCTTC. Protein sequence: CASSYSFQGARNEQFF.

This clone was recorded only once. The chain combines TRBV3-1 (or the pseudogene TRBV3-2) with TRBJ1-4; no clear D gene. There are 14 residues in the CDR3. Germline V gives CDR1 LGHDT, CDR2 YNNKEL (reference sequence). Trimming pared 6 bases from V and 3 bases from J, leaving 11 bases between. The CDR3 bases are TGTGCCAGCAGTCTACGTACGGCTAATGAAAAACTGTTTTTT. Residues: CASSLRTANEKLFF.

The CDR3 loop is CASSSIVTDLEQYF. DNA of the CDR3: TGTGCCAGCAGCTCAATCGTTACAGACCTCGAGCAGTACTTC. The J gene is TRBJ2-7, the V gene TRBV11-2; D not resolved. Germline CDR1 reads SGHAT; CDR2 reads FQNNGV. The CDR3 sequence is 14 residues long. The V gene lost 4 bases and the J gene lost 6 bases, with 16 bases spanning the gap.

This clone occurred once. The chain has TRBV5-6 and TRBJ1-3, with D tentatively TRBD1 (5 bases). The CDR3 spans 14 residues. The ends were cut back, 8 bases at V and 2 bases at J, with 14 bases in the middle. Germline V CDR1 and CDR2: SGHDT, YYEEEE. CDR3 bases: TGTGCCAGTGGAAGGGGAATCGCTGGAAACACCATATATTTT. The encoded protein is CASGRGIAGNTIYF.

This sequence joins TRBV6-5 and TRBJ2-3; TRBD2 agrees at 7 bases. With V trimmed by 2 bases and J by 3 bases, 5 bases remained unmatched. Germline CDR1 and CDR2: MNHEY and SVGAGI. The CDR3 sequence is 15 residues long. CDR3 DNA: TGTGCCAGCAGTTACCGTGGGGGGGGAACAGATACGCAGTATTTT. This codes for CASSYRGGGTDTQYF.

The chain is built from TRBV6-9 and TRBJ1-1; the D gene is possibly TRBD1 (5 bases). V shed 2 bases and J shed 1 base, with 8 bases lying between them. Germline CDR1 is MNHGY and CDR2 is SVAAGI. The CDR3 loop spans 14 amino acids. The CDR3 is CASSYAGKNTEAFF. The CDR3 DNA sequence: TGTGCCAGCAGTTATGCAGGGAAGAACACTGAAGCTTTCTTT.

This chain connects TRBV2 to TRBJ2-7, with D possibly matching TRBD1 (6 bases). The CDR3 consists of 12 residues. Germline assignment: CDR1 SNHLY and CDR2 FYNNEI. With 8 bases removed from V and 0 bases from J, the gap between germline ends came to 8 bases. The CDR3 protein is CASRQVSYEQYF. The DNA of the CDR3 is TGTGCCAGCCGACAGGTCTCCTACGAGCAGTACTTC.

DNA of the CDR3: TGTGCCAGCACCGAACGCCTAGCGGGGACCGGGGAGCTGTTTTTT. Its translation: CASTERLAGTGELFF. V usage is TRBV2 and J usage is TRBJ2-2; 9 nucleotides line up with TRBD2. Trimming cost V 7 bases and J 5 bases; bases outside gene matches: 8. CDR1 and CDR2 (germline): SNHLY, FYNNEI. CDR3 length: 15 residues.

This clone is a singleton in its sample. The gene calls are TRBV30 and TRBJ1-5, with D perhaps TRBD1 (5 bases). The CDR3 contains 13 residues. Trimming removed 2 bases from V and 4 bases from J, with 9 bases in between. Germline-derived CDR1 and CDR2 are GTSNPN and SVGIG (reference sequence). CDR3 coding DNA: TGTGCCTGGAGTCCCAGGGCAAATCAGCCCCAGCATTTT. Translation: CAWSPRANQPQHF.

The chain has TRBV18 and TRBJ1-1; D not resolved. V lost 3 bases and J lost 11, with 22 bases in between. The CDR3 consists of 15 residues. Germline V gives CDR1 KGHSH, CDR2 LQKENI. CDR3 amino acids: CASSPQRAGPLSAFF. The CDR3 DNA sequence: TGTGCCAGCTCACCTCAACGAGCGGGCCCCCTCTCTGCTTTCTTT.

The J gene is TRBJ1-4, the V gene TRBV27, with 7 positions matching TRBD1. The V gene's germline CDR1 is MNHEY and CDR2 SMNVEV (reference sequence). The CDR3 runs to 15 residues. The junction had 3 bases not matched to a gene; V was cut back by 5 bases and J by 0 bases. CDR3 nucleotide sequence: TGTGCCAGCAGTCTCCAGGGGGCAACTAATGAAAAACTGTTTTTT. Protein: CASSLQGATNEKLFF.

The chain is built from TRBV7-2 and TRBJ1-5, with TRBD1 matching 9 bases. The CDR3 has 18 residues. J lost 1 base, V lost 4 bases, and 11 bases had no gene match. Looked up from germline, CDR1 is SGHTA and CDR2 is FQGNSA. The CDR3 here is CASSYSIGQGRSNQPQHF. The CDR3 DNA follows: TGTGCCAGCAGCTATTCAATTGGACAGGGGCGAAGCAATCAGCCCCAGCATTTT.

The chain uses TRBV6-5 and TRBJ2-7; maybe TRBD1 (6 bases). Germline V lookup: CDR1 MNHEY, CDR2 SVGAGI. The CDR3 runs to 15 residues. Between the trimmed V and J ends, which lost 6 bases and 0 bases, there was a span of 15 bases. The CDR3 coding sequence is TGTGCCAGCAGCGGACAGTTCCTTAGCTCCTACGAGCAGTACTTC. It codes for CASSGQFLSSYEQYF.

CDR3 coding DNA: TGTGCCAGCAGTCGGAACAACAGGGCGACTAATGAAAAACTGTTTTTT. This translates into CASSRNNRATNEKLFF. The V and J genes are TRBV27 and TRBJ1-4; TRBD1 might be the D (6 bases). V shed 5 bases and J shed 2 bases, with 15 bases lying between them. The germline V gene has CDR1 MNHEY and CDR2 SMNVEV (reference sequence). The CDR3 has 16 amino acids.

The chain is built from TRBV6-2 or TRBV6-3 and TRBJ1-5; D gene unclear. CDR3 length equals 15 residues. The V end lost 6 bases, the J end lost 0 bases, and 12 bases lay between the germline ends. In germline, CDR1 is MNHEY, CDR2 SVGEGT. The CDR3 nucleotides are TGTGCCAGCAGCCGTCGGAGGGATAGCAATCAGCCCCAGCATTTT. Its translation: CASSRRRDSNQPQHF.

The chain is built from TRBV4-2 and TRBJ2-2; tentatively, D is TRBD2 (5 bases). The CDR3 covers 16 residues. Trimming pared 4 bases from V and 4 bases from J, leaving 16 bases between. Germline assignment: CDR1 LGHNA and CDR2 YNFKEQ. The CDR3 here is CASSLRPDSTTGELFF. The DNA of the CDR3 is TGTGCCAGCAGCCTACGACCGGACTCCACCACCGGGGAGCTGTTTTTT.

The chain combines TRBV30 with TRBJ1-5; 7 positions agree with TRBD1. Germline lookup yields CDR1 GTSNPN and CDR2 SVGIG (reference sequence). V lost 8 bases, J lost 0 bases, and 7 bases stayed unmatched. There are 14 residues in the CDR3. CDR3 in amino acids: CATRQGVSNQPQHF. CDR3 coding DNA: TGTGCCACCCGACAGGGTGTTAGCAATCAGCCCCAGCATTTT.

Worth noting for this clone: A junction end diverges from the germline sequence, so it may reflect a read error. The chain employs TRBV11-1 and TRBJ2-1, with D perhaps matching TRBD2 (6 bases). The V gene's germline CDR1 is SGHAT and CDR2 FQDESV (reference sequence). The CDR3 has 16 amino acids. In DNA, the CDR3 is TGTGCCAGCAGCCCCTGGACTATATCCTCCCACAATGAGCAGTTCTTC. Translation: CASSPWTISSHNEQFF.

This chain joins TRBV15 and TRBJ2-7, with TRBD2 as a possible D gene (7 bases). CDR3 length: 14 amino acids. Germline V gene data show CDR1 as LNHNV and CDR2 as YYDKDF (reference sequence). V gave up 11 bases and J gave up 7 bases, with 24 bases separating them. CDR3 nucleotide sequence: TGTGCCGAAAAGCTAGGGGGGGTGGCGCAGGAGCAGTACTTC. It yields the protein CAEKLGGVAQEQYF.

Remarks on this clone: This specimen includes other DNA sequences encoding the same CDR3. The J gene is TRBJ2-7, the V gene TRBV18; perhaps TRBD1 as D (6 bases). In germline, CDR1 is KGHSH, CDR2 LQKENI. V was trimmed by 6 bases and J by 3 bases, leaving 12 bases between them. The CDR3 sequence is 13 residues long. The CDR3: CASSLGQIYEQYF. The CDR3 coding sequence is TGTGCCAGCTCTCTCGGACAGATCTACGAGCAGTACTTC.

V gene TRBV19 combines with J gene TRBJ1-2; the D gene is possibly TRBD1 (5 bases). The germline V gene has CDR1 LNHDA and CDR2 SQIVND (reference sequence). The CDR3 totals 16 residues. V lost 5 bases and J 2 bases, leaving 18 bases between the germline ends. The CDR3 DNA sequence: TGTGCCAGTAGTGGAGCCGACGGGACTCTGAACTATGGCTACACCTTC. Translated, it gives CASSGADGTLNYGYTF.

This chain links TRBV15 with TRBJ2-7; 7 positions agree with TRBD1. The CDR3 totals 14 residues. CDR1 is LNHNV, CDR2 YYDKDF, per germline (reference sequence). J was trimmed by 2 bases and V by 3 bases; bases with no gene match: 4. CDR3: CATSSLTGTYEQYF. In nucleotides, the CDR3 is TGTGCCACCAGCAGCCTGACAGGGACCTACGAGCAGTACTTC.

The V gene is TRBV2, the J gene TRBJ1-4; perhaps TRBD1 as D (6 bases). Trimming removed 6 bases at V and 3 bases at J, with 14 bases between. This CDR3 has 15 amino acids. From germline, CDR1 is SNHLY and CDR2 FYNNEI. The CDR3 region is CASRFTGRANEKLFF. The CDR3 coding sequence is TGTGCCAGCAGATTTACAGGGCGTGCTAATGAAAAACTGTTTTTT.

This chain joins TRBV7-6 and TRBJ1-4; a possible D gene is TRBD1 (5 bases). This CDR3 comprises 16 residues. The germline V gene has CDR1 SGHVS and CDR2 FNYEAQ. V shed 5 bases and J shed 0 bases, with 13 bases lying between them. The CDR3: CASSPWDSATNEKLFF. CDR3 coding DNA: TGTGCCAGCAGCCCGTGGGACTCCGCAACTAATGAAAAACTGTTTTTT. Complete variable domain (other parts from reference TRBV7-6 and TRBJ1-4): GAGVSQSPRYKVTKRGQDVALRCDPISGHVSLYWYRQALGQGPEFLTYFNYEAQQDKSGLPNDRFSAERPEGSISTLTIQRTEQRDSAMYRCASSPWDSATNEKLFFGSGTQLSVL.

This rearrangement joins TRBV7-3 to TRBJ2-2; possibly TRBD2 for D (5 bases). Trimming cost V 4 bases and J 3 bases, with 9 bases left between them. This CDR3 region has 14 residues. Germline V gives CDR1 SGHTA, CDR2 FQGTGA. CDR3 DNA sequence: TGTGCCAGCAGCTCCACTAGAGACACCGGGGAGCTGTTTTTT. Its protein product is CASSSTRDTGELFF.

This rearrangement joins TRBV18 to TRBJ2-2; 8 bases are shared with TRBD1. This CDR3 is 18 amino acids long. From germline, CDR1 is KGHSH and CDR2 LQKENI. Trimming at V came to 3 bases and at J to 0 bases, leaving 9 bases not matched to a gene. The CDR3: CASSPRRQGPTNTGELFF. CDR3 nucleotide sequence: TGTGCCAGCTCACCTCGTAGACAGGGGCCTACGAACACCGGGGAGCTGTTTTTT.

The V gene is TRBV19, the J gene TRBJ2-5; 9 nucleotides align to TRBD1. CDR3 length: 15 residues. V lost 5 bases to trimming and J lost 6 bases; unmatched junction nucleotides: 10. Germline-derived CDR1 and CDR2 are LNHDA and SQIVND (reference sequence). CDR3 loop: CASSPDTGGAKTQYF. CDR3 DNA: TGTGCCAGTAGTCCAGACACAGGGGGCGCGAAGACCCAGTACTTC.

This rearrangement joins TRBV19 to TRBJ2-1, with 7 bases fitting TRBD1. CDR3 length: 14 amino acids. Trimming took 6 bases from V and 9 from J; bases not matched to a gene: 11. Germline V gene lookup returns CDR1 LNHDA and CDR2 SQIVND (reference sequence). The CDR3 DNA reads TGTGCCAGTAGCGACAGACAGGGTCGGACTGAGCAGTTCTTC. This codes for CASSDRQGRTEQFF.